The present T cell receptor beta chain was sequenced within a study of T cell responses to AZD1222 COVID-19 vaccine. Study outcomes and limitations: Donor demographics were predominantly white British with a female majority; clonal diversity may be underestimated. Without day 14 samples, only post-peak T cell repertoires were studied.

The method was immunoSEQ multiplex PCR; TCRdb's version includes in-frame clones alone and lacks a portion of them. The sample carries some 31,000 clones, 70% to 80% recorded once. This clone has more than one count but fewer than ten. Antigen specificity is unknown. Second-dose intervals of approximately 4 or approximately 12 weeks were pooled. CDR3 size: 19 residues. The germline gives CDR1 SGHAT, CDR2 FQNNGV. V lost 1 base to trimming and J lost 3 bases, with 22 bases between them. This TCR was sampled from an adult who received the AZD1222 COVID-19 vaccine. Sequencing used peripheral blood, obtained 28 days after the second AZD1222 dose. V and J are TRBV11-2 and TRBJ2-1; D is ambiguous. CDR3: CASSLGFPPRRFGYNEQFF. DNA of the CDR3: TGTGCCAGCAGCTTAGGGTTTCCGCCTCGCCGATTTGGCTACAATGAGCAGTTCTTC.